This T cell receptor (beta chain) was identified in a study of beta chain features in type 1 diabetes. Study-wide findings and caveats: Moderately but significantly shorter TCRB CDR3s were found in Type 1 diabetes patients in all four CD4+ subsets.

Trimming at V came to 3 bases and at J to 2 bases, leaving 10 bases not matched to a gene. CDR1 and CDR2 from the germline V gene are GTSNPN and SVGIG (reference sequence). The CDR3 is made up of 16 amino acids. The table lists this clone with a few counts. Its antigen is unknown. Expressed TCRB transcripts got sequenced, as all isolated RNA was reverse transcribed. Measured with immunoSEQ multiplex PCR; TCRdb has only the in-frame clones, and not every one. The sample lists approximately 170,000 clones, 6.5% to 8.5% seen once, with 0.5% in the top ten. Source material: central memory CD4+ T cells from blood. This receptor was taken from a man between 18 and 35 years old with type 1 diabetes. The V and J genes are TRBV30 and TRBJ2-5; 9 positions match TRBD2. Here the CDR3 DNA reads TGTGCCTGGAGAGACAGCGGGGGGCCGTCACAAGAGACCCAGTACTTC. Amino acids: CAWRDSGGPSQETQYF.